This entry describes one T cell receptor (beta chain). Its antigen is unknown. There are no base qualities to consult, and no much larger clone falls within one base. This sample is drawn from a study of shared clonotypes between healthy human individuals (TCRdb year 2020). As for the study more broadly: The cohort included three men and two women between 18 and 49 years of age. Between about 0.9 and 9 billion PBMCs per donor were obtained by leukapheresis. To increase sequencing depth and limit assay-specific biases, TCR repertoire library preparation and sequencing were carried out by different laboratories using diverse techniques. For each donor, CD4 naive and CD4 memory were each given three plates, CD8 naive was given two plates, and CD8 memory was given one plate. To estimate repertoire size and how much clonotypes are shared between individuals, the study performed deep sequencing of blood TCR repertoires from a few healthy adults.

Donors were healthy HIV-negative adults with no recently reported acute infections or vaccinations. Only Caucasian adults living in Nashville, Tennessee, USA were represented among the donors. CD4+ T cells were enriched by magnetic negative selection, after which naive cells were positively selected on CD45RA and the negative fraction was taken as the memory subset. After blood collection by leukapheresis, PBMCs were isolated using Ficoll-Histopaque density gradient centrifugation and then cryopreserved in the vapor phase of liquid nitrogen. Analytical flow cytometry was used to check the purity and quantity of every magnetically sorted T cell population. Genomic DNA was isolated from each sorted fraction and quantified by UV absorbance on a Nanodrop 2000c. Using the deep immunoSEQ assay, multiplex PCR amplified TCR CDR3 regions from genomic DNA. Extracted genomic DNA from each cell subset was spread evenly across all wells of several immunoSEQ 96-well plates, with each plate serving as a replicate. For sorted subsets, each replicate PCR was loaded with around 220 ng genomic DNA, equivalent to 25,000 to 35,000 T cell genomes. Purified libraries were measured with a Qubit 3.0 fluorometer, size-checked on a Bioanalyzer 2100, and measured again with the KAPA Library Quantification kit. Every immunoSEQ 96-well plate was sequenced on a dedicated single-read 150-cycle Illumina NextSeq 550 flow cell. Per the original workflow: The immunoSEQ output contained only junctional sequences without quality scores, so filtering could not match that applied to full-length reads. Sequences were annotated with PyIR, a Python wrapper for IgBLAST v1.9, and V/J genes and CDR3 were assigned using IMGT germline references. Reads were filtered out if the reads had weak V/J assignments (E-value above 1e-6), no CDR3, stop codons, out-of-frame junctions, or ambiguous translated residues. V3J clonotypes were defined as sequences sharing an identical inferred V gene, J gene, and CDR3 amino acid sequence. Percentage overlap between repertoires was calculated by dividing the number of shared unique clonotypes by the size of the smaller repertoire. Richness of each repertoire was evaluated using RTK rarefaction, the Chao1 estimator, and Recon v2.1 estimates of unobserved clonotypes. For all TCRbeta clonotypes obtained by the gDNA method from a few donors, generation probabilities were computed with OLGA. This is the immuneACCESS table as TCRdb keeps it, with only in-frame sequences that have V and J called. A part of the clones is gone; compared with another copy, unresolved V genes explain less than half, and the rest is unexplained. The V and J calls and the clone size are those of that table, but D and trimming were determined from the DNA. The sample has over 1.5 million clones on record, 98% of them singletons. The ten largest clones represent about 0.45% of the sample.

The germline V gene provides CDR1 MDHEN and CDR2 SYDVKM. V loses 7 bases, J loses 0 bases, and the germline ends lie 12 bases apart. Counted from cysteine to phenylalanine, this CDR3 has 14 amino acids. The sequence is cut down to CDR3 DNA, 42 bases in frame from base 1. Results and caveats for the whole study, not just this receptor: The genetic and exposure-history diversity represented was limited by the small number of donors. Pairwise subsampling indicated that sequencing depth was expected to affect the degree of clonotype sharing among donors. Estimated clonotype richness was generally larger for naive than for memory subsets. Sharing across a handful of donors was observed for 5% to 6.5% of naive CD4, 3.5% of naive CD8, 2% to 2.5% of memory CD4, and less than 0.45% of memory CD8 clonotypes. Only blood was sampled, and tissue TCR repertoires likely differ from those in blood. Rarefaction of sorted-subset datasets indicated incomplete sequencing despite the large sequencing depth. Compared with non-shared clonotypes, clonotypes shared by all four sorted-subset donors had higher generation probabilities.

The clonotype comes from a man younger than 40 in good health. This chain is built from TRBV28 and TRBJ1-2; TRBD1 could be the D gene, as 5 bases match. Sequencing was performed on naive CD4+ T cells sorted from blood. The sample's cell subset or site label, in plain terms: CD45RA+ positively selected. The CDR3 loop reads CASTIGTTNYGYTF. Here is the DNA: TGTGCCAGCACGATAGGGACCACTAACTATGGCTACACCTTC.